This T cell receptor (beta chain) was recorded in a study of CD8+CD57+ T cells in acquired aplastic anemia. The wider study: Around 3.5 ug was the average amount of DNA from sorted CD4+ and CD8+ cells. Read counts for CD4+ cells (from healthy donors) averaged about 10.8 million.

A word on this clonotype: The antigen is not known.

It was genomic DNA that served as the template for profiling TCR beta VDJ and CDR3. TCRdb re-derived calls from the reads in MiXCR, one entry per CDR3 protein. This table holds tens of thousands of distinct CDR3 sequences, 75% to 85% found once. Study-level findings and limits: Shared by patients and controls, 25 to 35 CD8+ CDR3s were abundant in patients. CD8+ Simpson's diversity in patients was not significantly different from that in controls.

This CDR3 comprises 15 residues. Trimming removed 5 bases from V and 6 bases from J, with 17 bases in between. The chain employs TRBV12-3 or TRBV12-4 and TRBJ1-5; D not certain. Sequencing input: sorted CD4+, CD8+, or CD8+CD57+ T cells (not recorded which) from PBMCs. The TCR comes from a human donor in good health, serving as a control. The CDR3 loop is CASSGPSRVGQPQHF. CDR3 DNA sequence: TGTGCCAGCAGTGGCCCTTCGAGGGTCGGTCAGCCCCAGCATTTT.